This TCR beta chain was identified during a study of blood T cell repertoires in COVID-19. Background on the study: From T cells, B-cell-depleted T cells, or PBMCs came the material, which was cDNA or gDNA.

Repertoires were generated with immunoSEQ multiplex PCR, while TCRdb's copy carries only in-frame clones and drops some. In the table there are some 120,000 clones, approximately 85% of which are singletons. Patients at the Seattle site were enrolled during active infection and followed longitudinally. J was trimmed by 1 base and V by 8 bases; bases with no gene match: 17. The CDR3 loop spans 16 amino acids. CDR1 GTSNPN and CDR2 SVGIG come from the germline V gene (reference sequence). The chain is built from TRBV30 and TRBJ2-7; 7 bases are shared with TRBD2. The specimen sequenced was peripheral blood. This TCR derives from a woman aged 80 or over with COVID-19, enrolled during active disease. This chain's CDR3 is CAPSTTLLAVSYEQYF. CDR3 DNA: TGTGCCCCGAGTACGACTTTGCTAGCGGTGTCCTACGAGCAGTACTTC.